The clone carrying this TCR beta chain has more than one count but fewer than ten. The sample belongs to a study of blood T cell repertoires in COVID-19. Background on the study: Italy, Spain and the United States were the sources of the convalescent and acute COVID-19 samples. T cells, B-cell-depleted T cells, or PBMCs provided the cDNA or gDNA that served as material.

The V end lost 4 bases, the J end lost 3 bases, and 9 bases lay between the germline ends. In germline, CDR1 is MNHEY, CDR2 SVGAGI. The CDR3 runs to 13 residues. The authors' processing: Counts of nucleated cells, estimated from reference gene primer amplification, were obtained. Clones were read by immunoSEQ multiplex PCR, and TCRdb kept only the in-frame ones, dropping some. V, J and clone size are those of that table, while D and trimming were read from the DNA. The table has some 130,000 clones, roughly three quarters seen once. Sequencing was carried out using peripheral blood. This sequence joins TRBV6-5 and TRBJ1-1, with TRBD1 as a possible D gene (5 bases). The sequence was collected from a woman in her 70s with acute or convalescent COVID-19. The CDR3 sequence: CASSWGEDTEAFF. DNA for the CDR3: TGTGCCAGCAGTTGGGGGGAGGACACTGAAGCTTTCTTT.